This T cell receptor beta chain was sequenced for a study of vaccination and CD4 T cells after COVID-19. Study as a whole: Two doses of either BNT162b2 or mRNA-1273 vaccine went to participants. In culture, cells were exposed to overlapping spike peptides from SARS-CoV-2, HCoV-NL63, HCoV-OC43 and HCoV-229E.

V gave up 3 bases and J gave up 4 bases, with 8 bases separating them. Germline V gene data show CDR1 as SGHRS and CDR2 as YFSETQ. The CDR3 sequence is 13 residues long. Oncomine TCR Beta short-read sequencing was applied to DNA from cultured CD4+ T cells. After culture, CD4+ T cells served as the source for genomic DNA extraction. TCRdb re-analysed the PCR reads in MiXCR, keeping a single row per CDR3 protein. The profile shows 20,000 to 25,000 distinct CDR3 sequences, about 40% of them singletons. On this clonotype itself: Its antigen remains unknown.

Treatment denoted: approximately 10-day PBMC culture with coronavirus spike peptide pools or control peptides (ViraFEST assay). The rearrangement links TRBV5-1 to TRBJ1-5, with D hard to call. Here the sequenced sample was CD4+ T cells from blood, cultured in vitro, taken before SARS-CoV-2 vaccination. This clonotype originated in a human donor who had recovered from COVID-19. The CDR3 DNA is TGCGCCAGCAGCTCCGAAGGAAATCAGCCCCAGCATTTT. It specifies CASSSEGNQPQHF.